A selection of T cell receptor beta chains follows, all from one sample in a study of blood T cell repertoires in COVID-19. The assay was immunoSEQ multiplex PCR, and TCRdb's table has in-frame clones only and misses some. The table records about 110,000 clones, roughly 75% of them present only once. The sequenced sample consisted of peripheral blood. The receptor source for this set is a human donor in a cohort sampled during active or convalescent COVID-19. CDR3s include the opening cysteine and the closing phenylalanine or tryptophan. A D gene is named only where the DNA matches it firmly. Part of the rows lack a size; the others show once, few, many or a class for expanded clones.

v_gene,d_gene,j_gene,abundance,CDR3nt,CDR3aa
TRBV4-3,TRBD2,TRBJ2-3,.,TGCGCCAGCAGCCAAGCCGGACTAGCGGGAGACCCTGCAGATACGCAGTATTTT,CASSQAGLAGDPADTQYF
TRBV2,TRBD2,TRBJ2-1,few,TGTGCCAGCAGGGAGCGGGAGTTCTACAATGAGCAGTTCTTC,CASREREFYNEQFF
TRBV4-2,.,TRBJ2-1,.,TGTGCCAGCAGCCAACCTAGAGGCCTGAACTCCTACAATGAGCAGTTCTTC,CASSQPRGLNSYNEQFF
TRBV19,.,TRBJ2-7,once,TGTGCCAGTAGCAAGGAGGGCCGCGAGCAGTACTTC,CASSKEGREQYF
TRBV4-2,.,TRBJ2-5,.,TGTGCCAGCAGCCAAGAGACAACGCCTCGTGGAGAGACCCAGTACTTC,CASSQETTPRGETQYF
TRBV5-1,.,TRBJ2-3,.,TGCGCCAGCAGCCTCACAGATACGCAGTATTTT,CASSLTDTQYF
TRBV5-6,.,TRBJ1-1,once,TGTGCCAGCAGCTCCCTCCGCGTTCGGAACACTGAAGCTTTCTTT,CASSSLRVRNTEAFF
TRBV9,.,TRBJ2-6,.,TGTGCCAGCAGCACACTAACAGGGTCTGGGGCCAACGTCCTGACTTTC,CASSTLTGSGANVLTF
TRBV6-4,TRBD1,TRBJ2-2,.,TGTGCCAGCAGTGACTTCCGGGACAGGGAAAAAGGGGAGCTGTTTTTT,CASSDFRDREKGELFF
TRBV28,.,TRBJ2-2,.,TGTGCCAGCCATCGGGTTAGCGGGGAGCTGTTTTTT,CASHRVSGELFF
TRBV7-2,TRBD2,TRBJ2-5,.,TGTGCCAGCAGCCGGCTCACTAGCGGGGGGGCTATCCAAGAGACCCAGTACTTC,CASSRLTSGGAIQETQYF
TRBV6-2/TRBV6-3,TRBD2,TRBJ2-1,.,TGTGCCAGCAGTTACTCTTTTTTTAGCGGGAACAATGAGCAGTTCTTC,CASSYSFFSGNNEQFF
TRBV24-1,.,TRBJ2-1,.,TGTGCCACCAGTGATTTGCCCTTGGGCGCTGAGCAGTTCTTC,CATSDLPLGAEQFF
TRBV7-9,TRBD1,TRBJ2-2,.,TGTGCCAGCAGCAAATCAGGGGGCGTCGACACCGGGGAGCTGTTTTTT,CASSKSGGVDTGELFF
TRBV10-3,.,TRBJ2-3,.,TGTGCCACACAGACCGAGGGTTGGACAGATACGCAGTATTTT,CATQTEGWTDTQYF
TRBV5-6,TRBD1,TRBJ1-3,.,TGTGCCAGCAGCTTGGAACAGGGGATCGGAAACACCATATATTTT,CASSLEQGIGNTIYF
TRBV14,TRBD2,TRBJ2-7,few,TGTGCCAGCAGCCAAGATTCCGGACTAGCGGGCGCAACCTACGAGCAGTACTTC,CASSQDSGLAGATYEQYF
TRBV28,.,TRBJ2-1,.,TGTGCCAGCAGACCCCCGGGACTCGTCTACAATGAGCAGTTCTTC,CASRPPGLVYNEQFF
TRBV12-5,TRBD1,TRBJ2-7,.,TGTGCTAGTGGTTTGACCCGGGACAGGTTCTACGAGCAGTACTTC,CASGLTRDRFYEQYF